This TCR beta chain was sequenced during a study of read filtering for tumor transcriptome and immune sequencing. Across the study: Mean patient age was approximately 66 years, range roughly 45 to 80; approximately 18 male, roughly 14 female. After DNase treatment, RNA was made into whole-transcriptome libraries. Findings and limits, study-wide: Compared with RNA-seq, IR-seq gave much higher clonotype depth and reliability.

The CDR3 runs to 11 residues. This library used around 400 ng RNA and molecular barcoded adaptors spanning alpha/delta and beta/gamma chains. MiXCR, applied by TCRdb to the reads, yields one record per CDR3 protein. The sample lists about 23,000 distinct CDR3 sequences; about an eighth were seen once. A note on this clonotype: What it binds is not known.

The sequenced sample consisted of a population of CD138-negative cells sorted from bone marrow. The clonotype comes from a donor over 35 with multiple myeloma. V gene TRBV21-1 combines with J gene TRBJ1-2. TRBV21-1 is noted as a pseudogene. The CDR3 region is CASSKSRRRGF. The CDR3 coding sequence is TGTGCCAGCAGCAAAAGTCGGAGGAGGGGCTTC.